This T cell receptor beta chain was sequenced in a study of control samples from healthy donors and cancer patients. This clone appeared once. CDR1 SEHNR and CDR2 FQNEAQ come from the germline V gene (reference sequence). The CDR3 length is 17 residues. With V trimmed by 5 bases and J by 1 base, 11 bases remained unmatched. TCRdb's table, derived via immunoSEQ multiplex PCR, lists solely in-frame clones and lacks some. The table includes 15,000 to 19,000 clones, around 86% detected once. The origin of this receptor is a woman between 70 and 85 years old with colorectal cancer. Sequencing input: PBMCs. V usage is TRBV7-9 and J usage is TRBJ1-3; 7 bases align to TRBD1. CDR3 sequence (DNA): TGTGCCAGCAGCCGTGGGAGGGGGCCTGAGTCTGGAAACACCATATATTTT. This encodes CASSRGRGPESGNTIYF.